This T cell receptor beta chain was recorded in a study of radiation and T cells in renal cell carcinoma. General study results and limits: Baseline intratumoral clonotype presence is unknown without pretreatment biopsies.

This table comes from immunoSEQ multiplex PCR, and its TCRdb copy is limited to in-frame clones, with some not included. The table records approximately 100,000 clones, approximately 86% of them present only once. CDR1 and CDR2 from the germline V gene are KGHSH and LQKENI. Unmatched junction bases numbered 8, after V lost 0 bases and J lost 4 bases. The CDR3 length is 17 residues. Sample time point: baseline pretreatment blood. The treatment here: 15 Gy SBRT to primary tumor, nephrectomy 4 weeks later. This clone was seen a few times. Its antigen remains unknown. The specimen was blood, collected from a patient whose treatment included radiotherapy and nephrectomy. This sequence originates from a man aged 50 or older with renal cell carcinoma. J is TRBJ2-3 and V is TRBV18, with 9 positions matching TRBD2. This CDR3 reads CASSPPYLSGSADTQYF. The CDR3 nucleotides are TGTGCCAGCTCACCACCATATCTTAGCGGGAGTGCAGATACGCAGTATTTT.